This T cell receptor (beta chain) was sequenced in a study of regulatory and conventional T cells in RAG deficiency. General observations from the study: Treg unique TCR beta sequences were 90 to 100-fold fewer in Omenn syndrome and CID/AS patients than controls. Patient subsets had shorter CDR3s; Omenn Treg-Tconv overlap exceeded 85%. Shannon entropy was markedly lower and Simpson indices higher in RAG-deficient patients than control T-cell subsets.

The CDR3 spans 10 residues. V gave up 6 bases and J gave up 0 bases, with 3 bases separating them. The V gene's germline CDR1 is DFQATT and CDR2 SNEGSKA (reference sequence). As regards this clone: Antigen unknown.

Data came from immunoSEQ multiplex PCR; TCRdb stores just in-frame clones and leaves some out. This table has tens of thousands of clones, approximately 90% appearing once. The same sample was also used in a study of regulatory T cells. That report notes: The primer mix had 52 TRBV and 13 TRBJ primers. Skewed V and J usage and few unique V-J pairs marked patient repertoires, most in Tregs.

This chain joins TRBV20-1 and TRBJ2-7, with no clear D. Input material: CD8+ T cells sorted from blood. The clonotype comes from a human donor in good health. DNA for the CDR3: TGCAGTGCAAACTCCTACGAGCAGTACTTC. Translation: CSANSYEQYF.